A single sample is the source of the 27 T cell receptor beta chains below, sequenced in a study of blood T cell repertoires in COVID-19. Only in-frame clones appear in the TCRdb table, and some are missing; sequencing was by immunoSEQ multiplex PCR. Seen here are about 210,000 clones, roughly 86% observed once, and the top ten hold approximately 8%. Source material: peripheral blood. Receptors originate from a woman between 45 and 65 years old with active or convalescent COVID-19.

To note about this clone: Other DNA variants within this sample encode the same CDR3. The V and J genes are TRBV28 and TRBJ1-1; TRBD1 agrees at 9 bases. Losses at the gene ends were 3 bases for V and 4 bases for J; bases not matched to a gene: 3. The CDR3 extends over 14 amino acids. Germline values: CDR1 MDHEN, CDR2 SYDVKM. CDR3 DNA: TGTGCCAGCAGTTTCTCGACAGGGGGCACTGAAGCTTTCTTT. It specifies CASSFSTGGTEAFF.

This chain joins TRBV19 and TRBJ2-3; 9 positions agree with TRBD1. This CDR3 comprises 14 residues. Germline V gene sequence: CDR1 LNHDA, CDR2 SQIVND (reference sequence). The V and J ends lost 3 bases and 4 bases, in that order; junction bases with no gene match: 2. The CDR3 sequence: CASSIGTGPDTQYF. The CDR3 bases are TGTGCCAGTAGTATCGGGACAGGGCCAGATACGCAGTATTTT.

The genes are TRBV19 and TRBJ1-5, with a tentative D call TRBD1 (5 bases). Germline V gene data show CDR1 as LNHDA and CDR2 as SQIVND (reference sequence). CDR3 length: 16 residues. V lost 8 bases and J lost 6, with 23 bases in between. Here the CDR3 DNA reads TGTGCCAGTTCCGCCCCCCGACAGTCCGGGAGTCAGCCCCAGCATTTT. It codes for CASSAPRQSGSQPQHF.

The chain carries TRBV5-1 and TRBJ2-3, with TRBD2 matching over 9 bases. CDR3 length equals 15 residues. The germline V gene has CDR1 SGHRS and CDR2 YFSETQ. Germline trimming cut 4 bases from V and 4 bases from J; bases unmatched to any gene: 7. DNA for the CDR3: TGCGCCAGCAGCACCGGGACTAGCTTCCCAGATACGCAGTATTTT. Translating it yields CASSTGTSFPDTQYF.

The chain has TRBV10-3 and TRBJ1-1, with a possible D match to TRBD1 (5 bases). The CDR3 is 15 amino acids. CDR1 ENHRY and CDR2 SYGVKD come from the germline V gene. The V gene lost 6 bases and the J gene lost 0 bases, with 14 bases spanning the gap. The DNA of the CDR3 is TGTGCCATCAGGGACCTAGACAGACTGAACACTGAAGCTTTCTTT. It codes for CAIRDLDRLNTEAFF.

The CDR3 region is CSVVLQGQGHGYTF. CDR3 coding DNA: TGCAGCGTTGTCCTTCAGGGACAGGGACATGGCTACACCTTC. The chain combines TRBV29-1 with TRBJ1-2; TRBD1 matches 9 bases. Germline-derived CDR1 and CDR2 are SQVTM and ANQGSEA. The CDR3 runs 14 residues. Trimming took 4 bases from V and 6 from J; bases not matched to a gene: 9.

The rearrangement links TRBV11-2 to TRBJ2-5, with TRBD2 identical over 15 bases. The CDR3 runs 18 residues. CDR1 and CDR2 (germline): SGHAT, FQNNGV. J lost 5 bases, V lost 3 bases, and 10 bases had no gene match. The CDR3 is CASSFARTSGRARETQYF. Here the CDR3 DNA reads TGTGCCAGCAGCTTCGCGAGGACTAGCGGGAGGGCCAGGGAGACCCAGTACTTC. Variable domain in full (rest from reference TRBV11-2 and TRBJ2-5): EAGVAQSPRYKIIEKRQSVAFWCNPISGHATLYWYQQILGQGPKLLIQFQNNGVVDDSQLPKDRFSAERLKGVDSTLKIQPAKLEDSAVYLCASSFARTSGRARETQYFGPGTRLLVL.

This sequence joins TRBV5-1 and TRBJ2-5; perhaps TRBD2 as D (7 bases). The CDR3 totals 15 residues. CDR1 and CDR2 (germline): SGHRS, YFSETQ. V was cut by 4 bases and J by 5 bases, with 18 bases left in between. The CDR3 DNA reads as TGCGCCAGCAGCCCAAGGGGGGGTCGAGGGGAGACCCAGTACTTC. This codes for CASSPRGGRGETQYF.

This chain connects TRBV18 to TRBJ1-1; D uncertain. This CDR3 contains 14 residues. Germline V lookup: CDR1 KGHSH, CDR2 LQKENI. V lost 2 bases and J 1 base, leaving 8 bases between the germline ends. The CDR3 coding sequence is TGTGCCAGCTCACCATCAGGATCGAACACTGAAGCTTTCTTT. The encoded protein is CASSPSGSNTEAFF.

The J gene is TRBJ2-7, the V gene TRBV5-6; D unresolved. V lost 4 bases, J lost 7 bases, and 12 bases lay in between. The CDR3 runs 12 residues. CDR1 and CDR2 from the germline V gene are SGHDT and YYEEEE. Here the CDR3 DNA reads TGTGCCAGCAGCGGAGTCCCCTTGGAGCAGTACTTC. Its protein product is CASSGVPLEQYF.

The chain is built from TRBV7-6 and TRBJ1-1; the match to TRBD1 covers 8 bases. V lost 2 bases, J lost 10 bases, and 6 bases stayed unmatched. The CDR3 length is 13 residues. CDR1 and CDR2 (germline): SGHVS, FNYEAQ. The CDR3 sequence is CASSLTTGGAAFF. DNA for the CDR3: TGTGCCAGCAGCTTAACCACAGGGGGGGCAGCTTTCTTT.

This clone has a handful of counts. The chain has TRBV30 and TRBJ1-1, with D possibly being TRBD1 (5 bases). The CDR3 consists of 11 residues. The V gene's germline CDR1 is GTSNPN and CDR2 SVGIG (reference sequence). V dropped 5 bases and J dropped 3 bases, with 7 bases sitting between them. The CDR3 spells CAWDSHTEAFF. The DNA for the CDR3 is TGTGCCTGGGACAGCCACACTGAAGCTTTCTTT.

This clone has only a few counts. The chain links TRBV5-1 to TRBJ2-5; TRBD2 matches 8 bases. The germline V gene encodes CDR1 SGHRS and CDR2 YFSETQ. V was clipped by 4 bases and J by 4 bases; unmatched bases: 9. This CDR3 is 15 amino acids long. The CDR3: CASSALGAGVETQYF. DNA of the CDR3: TGCGCCAGCAGCGCCCTAGGAGCGGGAGTAGAGACCCAGTACTTC.

This clone was seen only a few times. V gene TRBV3-1 (or the pseudogene TRBV3-2) combines with J gene TRBJ2-7; D gene ambiguous. The germline CDR1 and CDR2 sequences are LGHDT and YNNKEL (reference sequence). V was clipped by 0 bases and J by 0 bases, with 6 bases between them. The CDR3 has 14 residues. In DNA, the CDR3 is TGTGCCAGCAGCCAAGATTGGAGCTCCTACGAGCAGTACGTC. Encoded protein: CASSQDWSSYEQYV.

The chain employs TRBV6-4 and TRBJ2-5, with 9 bases matching TRBD1. The CDR3 has 16 amino acids. Germline-derived CDR1 and CDR2 are MRHNA and SNTAGT. The V gene end was trimmed by 8 bases and the J gene end by 5 bases; junction bases not matched to a gene: 15. The CDR3 DNA is TGTGCCAGCCCATTTAAGGGACAGGGAGCTTTGGAGACCCAGTACTTC. As protein: CASPFKGQGALETQYF.

The rearrangement joins TRBV28 to TRBJ2-5; 7 bases match TRBD2. Germline V gene data show CDR1 as MDHEN and CDR2 as SYDVKM. The V segment lost 6 bases and the J segment 4 bases; nucleotides outside the gene matches: 11. There are 15 residues in the CDR3. The chain's CDR3 is CASSSPGRVPETQYF. The CDR3 bases are TGTGCCAGCAGCTCCCCGGGGAGGGTGCCAGAGACCCAGTACTTC.

The chain is built from TRBV2 and TRBJ1-2; TRBD1 matches 10 bases. With V trimmed by 0 bases and J by 2 bases, 0 bases remained unmatched. The length of the CDR3 is 15 residues. Germline V gene lookup returns CDR1 SNHLY and CDR2 FYNNEI. The CDR3 nucleotides are TGTGCCAGCAGTGAAGCGGGACAGGGGAACTATGGCTACACCTTC. Protein: CASSEAGQGNYGYTF. The full variable domain, in which reference TRBV2 and TRBJ1-2 provide the parts outside the CDR3, is EPEVTQTPSHQVTQMGQEVILRCVPISNHLYFYWYRQILGQKVEFLVSFYNNEISEKSEIFDDQFSVERPDGSNFTLKIRSTKLEDSAMYFCASSEAGQGNYGYTFGSGTRLTVV.

The gene calls are TRBV18 and TRBJ2-5, with 7 bases fitting TRBD2. V was pared by 3 bases and J by 4 bases, with 5 bases of the junction left unmatched. Germline V CDR1 and CDR2: KGHSH, LQKENI. The CDR3 consists of 14 residues. The chain's CDR3 is CASSPSTGGETQYF. CDR3 DNA: TGTGCCAGCTCACCGAGTACGGGAGGAGAGACCCAGTACTTC.

The chain has TRBV5-1 and TRBJ2-1, with TRBD2 matching over 12 bases. The J segment lost 7 bases and the V segment lost 0 bases, leaving 2 bases of the junction unmatched. The CDR3 spans 15 residues. From germline, CDR1 is SGHRS and CDR2 YFSETQ. CDR3 DNA sequence: TGCGCCAGCAGCTTGGGTACTAGCGGGAGGAATGAGCAGTTCTTC. Protein sequence: CASSLGTSGRNEQFF. Together with reference TRBV5-1 and TRBJ2-1, the CDR3 gives the full variable domain: KAGVTQTPRYLIKTRGQQVTLSCSPISGHRSVSWYQQTPGQGLQFLFEYFSETQRNKGNFPGRFSGRQFSNSRSEMNVSTLELGDSALYLCASSLGTSGRNEQFFGPGTRLTVL.

The chain links TRBV2 to TRBJ1-2, with D possibly TRBD1 on 5 matching bases. Germline V gives CDR1 SNHLY, CDR2 FYNNEI. The CDR3 spans 15 residues. Trimming left V 4 bases short and J 4 bases short, with 16 bases between. The CDR3: CASSVIQGISYGYTF. The CDR3 coding sequence is TGTGCCAGCAGTGTAATCCAGGGTATATCCTATGGCTACACCTTC.

The J gene is TRBJ2-3, the V gene TRBV19; D may be TRBD2 (5 bases). CDR1 is LNHDA and CDR2 is SQIVND in the germline V gene (reference sequence). The V end lost 5 bases, the J end lost 0 bases, and 15 bases lay between the germline ends. The CDR3 totals 16 residues. The CDR3 region has the DNA TGTGCCAGTAGTGGGGAGCAGCACCCTAGCACAGATACGCAGTATTTT. As protein: CASSGEQHPSTDTQYF.

The chain combines TRBV6-4 with TRBJ2-7; 7 bases are shared with TRBD2. The germline V gene has CDR1 MRHNA and CDR2 SNTAGT. The CDR3 length is 15 residues. J gave up 1 base and V 0 bases, and 3 bases lay outside the gene matches. CDR3 nucleotide sequence: TGTGCCAGCAGTGACTCGCGGGGGTTGTCCTACGAGCAGTACTTC. Protein product: CASSDSRGLSYEQYF.

V and J are TRBV28 and TRBJ1-4, with D possibly matching TRBD1 (5 bases). Trimming took 7 bases from V and 8 from J, leaving 14 bases between them. This CDR3 is built from 13 residues. CDR1 and CDR2 (germline): MDHEN, SYDVKM. For the CDR3, the DNA is TGTGCCAGCAATTGGCAGGGTAAAGAAAAACTGTTTTTT. This sequence encodes CASNWQGKEKLFF. Full variable domain (outside the CDR3, taken from reference TRBV28 and TRBJ1-4): DVKVTQSSRYLVKRTGEKVFLECVQDMDHENMFWYRQDPGLGLRLIYFSYDVKMKEKGDIPEGYSVSREKKERFSLILESASTNQTSMYLCASNWQGKEKLFFGSGTQLSVL.

The gene calls are TRBV5-1 and TRBJ2-2; 14 bases line up with TRBD2. V dropped 4 bases and J dropped 7; count of bases not matched to a gene: 6. Germline CDR1 SGHRS, CDR2 YFSETQ. The CDR3 is 16 amino acids. The CDR3 here is CASSPGTSGGYGELFF. The CDR3 DNA is TGCGCCAGCAGCCCCGGGACTAGCGGGGGTTACGGGGAGCTGTTTTTT.

This chain links TRBV19 with TRBJ2-4; TRBD1 might be the D (5 bases). In germline, CDR1 is LNHDA, CDR2 SQIVND (reference sequence). Between the trimmed V and J ends, which lost 5 bases and 0 bases, there was a span of 14 bases. CDR3 size: 16 residues. The CDR3 here is CASSPQAPGAKNIQYF. In nucleotides, the CDR3 is TGTGCCAGTAGTCCACAGGCTCCAGGAGCCAAAAACATTCAGTACTTC.

The rearrangement joins TRBV5-1 to TRBJ1-1; TRBD1 is a possible D gene (5 bases). This CDR3 spans 13 amino acids. Germline V lookup: CDR1 SGHRS, CDR2 YFSETQ. With 4 bases removed from V and 10 bases from J, the gap between germline ends came to 17 bases. CDR3 sequence reads: CASSGDSFTRAFF. The CDR3 region has the DNA TGCGCCAGCAGCGGGGACTCCTTCACTCGAGCTTTCTTT.

Only a few counts were recorded for this clone. The genes are TRBV7-6 and TRBJ1-3; no clear D. V lost 5 bases to trimming and J lost 0 bases, with 14 bases between them. The CDR3 covers 16 residues. The germline CDR1 and CDR2 sequences are SGHVS and FNYEAQ. The CDR3, as DNA: TGTGCCAGCAGCCTCGGTTTGCGGTCCTCTGGAAACACCATATATTTT. Its translation: CASSLGLRSSGNTIYF.